The entry below gives a single T cell receptor (beta chain) sequence along with its context. What it binds is not known. No treatment had been given to any patient before thyroid surgery. Deletions cut 5 bases from V and 5 bases from J, with 13 bases between. The CDR3 extends over 13 amino acids. Per the germline V gene, CDR1 is SGHAT and CDR2 is FQDESV (reference sequence). The data were obtained in a study of metastatic and nonmetastatic thyroid tumors. Study in general: Patients with malignant and benign thyroid disease provided blood and tumor or nodule tissue, whose repertoires were compared.

In the original workflow: CDR3 was compared across clinicopathological groups, and the resulting differences were used to build a distant-metastasis classifier for papillary thyroid cancer. TCRdb re-analyzed the PCR reads through MiXCR. TCRdb's processing, not the authors' own work, is the source of the V and J calls. The sample consists of about 13,000 clones, approximately 33% of them appearing once. Study-level results: Versus benign nodules, malignant thyroid tumors reportedly had significantly higher TCR beta diversity, in blood and tumor.

The rearrangement uses TRBV11-1 and TRBJ2-7; possible D gene TRBD2, 5 bases. Sequencing was done on a sample of tumor tissue. This sequence originates from a male donor with papillary thyroid cancer or a benign thyroid nodule (not recorded which). Some clones in this sample may be carry-over from other donors' samples. The CDR3, as DNA: TGTGCCAGCAGCCCTAACCTAGCCCACGAGCAGTACTTC. This sequence encodes CASSPNLAHEQYF.